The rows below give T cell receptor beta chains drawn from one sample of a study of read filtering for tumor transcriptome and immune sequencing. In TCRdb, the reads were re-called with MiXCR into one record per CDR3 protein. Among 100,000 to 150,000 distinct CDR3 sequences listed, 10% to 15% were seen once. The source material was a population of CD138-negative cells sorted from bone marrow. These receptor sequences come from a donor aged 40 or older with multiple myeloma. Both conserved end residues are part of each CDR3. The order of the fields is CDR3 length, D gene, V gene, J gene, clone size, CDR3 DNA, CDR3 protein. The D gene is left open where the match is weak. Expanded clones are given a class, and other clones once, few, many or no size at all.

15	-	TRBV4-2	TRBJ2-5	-	TGTGCCAGCAGCCAAGATCTAGGGGGGGCAGAGACCCAGTACTTC	CASSQDLGGAETQYF
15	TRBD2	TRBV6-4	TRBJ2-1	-	TGTGCCAGCAGTGATAAAACTAGCGGGAGGGCCGGTTTGTTCTTC	CASSDKTSGRAGLFF
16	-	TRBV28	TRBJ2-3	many	TGTGCCAGCAGTTTTTTGGCAAAGAGCGAGGCAGATACGCAGTATTTT	CASSFLAKSEADTQYF
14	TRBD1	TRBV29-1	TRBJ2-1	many	TGCAGCGTTGAAGCTTGGACAGGGAAGAATGAGCAGTTCTTC	CSVEAWTGKNEQFF
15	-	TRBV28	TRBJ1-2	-	TGTGCCAGCAGTACGCCGGGACACCTACGCTCTGGCTACACCTTC	CASSTPGHLRSGYTF
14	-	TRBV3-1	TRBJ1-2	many	TGTGCCAGCAGCCCGGGAGCCGGAGGGATCGGCTACACCTTC	CASSPGAGGIGYTF
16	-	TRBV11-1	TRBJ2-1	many	TGTGCCAGCAGCCTGGTCATGGGAGTGGGGCACAATGAGCAGTTCTTC	CASSLVMGVGHNEQFF
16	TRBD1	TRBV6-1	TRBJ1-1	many	TGTGCCAGCAGTGCAAGCCTGGGACAGGGAAGTCCTGAAGCTTTCTTT	CASSASLGQGSPEAFF
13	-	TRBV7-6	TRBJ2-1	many	TGTGCCAGCAGCTTAGATGACTGGAATGAGCAGTTCTTC	CASSLDDWNEQFF
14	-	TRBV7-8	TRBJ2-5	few	TGTGCCAGCAGCTTAGGGGGTAATACAGAGACCCAGTACTTC	CASSLGGNTETQYF
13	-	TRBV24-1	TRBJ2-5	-	TGTGCCACCAGTGAGGCTAGCCAAGAGACCCAGTACTTC	CATSEASQETQYF
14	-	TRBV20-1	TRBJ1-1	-	TGCAGTGCTACCCATCTGACAGAGGGGACTGAAGCTTTCTTT	CSATHLTEGTEAFF
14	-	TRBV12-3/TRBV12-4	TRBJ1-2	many	TGTGCCAGCAGTTCTGGGTACAGTAACTATGGCTACACCTTC	CASSSGYSNYGYTF
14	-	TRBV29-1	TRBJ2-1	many	TGCAGCATCCGGGGACGAGACCCCTACAATGAGCAGTTCTTC	CSIRGRDPYNEQFF
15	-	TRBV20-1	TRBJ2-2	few	TGCAGTGCTAGAGATGGTCAGGGAGCCACCGGGGAGCTGTTTTTT	CSARDGQGATGELFF
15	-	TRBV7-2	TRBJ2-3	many	TGTGCCAGCAGCTTACCGACCGGGGGCCTGGATACGCAGTATTTT	CASSLPTGGLDTQYF
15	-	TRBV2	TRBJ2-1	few	TGTGCCAGCAGCGGGCTCTCACAGGGTAACAATGAGCAGTTCTTC	CASSGLSQGNNEQFF
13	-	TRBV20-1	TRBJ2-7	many	TGCAGTGCTCCGGGACTTTACTCCTACGAGCAGTACTTC	CSAPGLYSYEQYF
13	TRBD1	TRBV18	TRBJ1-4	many	TGTGCCAGCTCGACAGGGATTAATGAAAAACTGTTTTTT	CASSTGINEKLFF
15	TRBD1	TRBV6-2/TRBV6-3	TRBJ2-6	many	TGTGCCAGCAGTCCAACAGGGGCTGGGGCCAACGTCCTGACTTTC	CASSPTGAGANVLTF
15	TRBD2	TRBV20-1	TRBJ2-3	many	TGCAGTGCCCCTCCCGGGACTAGCGGCACAGATACGCAGTATTTT	CSAPPGTSGTDTQYF
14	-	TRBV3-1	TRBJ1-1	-	TGTGCCAGCAGCCAAAGGACCCAGGAGGCTGAAGCTTTCTTT	CASSQRTQEAEAFF
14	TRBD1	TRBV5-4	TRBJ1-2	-	TGTGCCAGCAGCAACAGGACAGGGGGCTATGGCTACACCTTC	CASSNRTGGYGYTF
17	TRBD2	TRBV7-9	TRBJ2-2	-	TGTGCCAGCAGCTGGGCTAGCGGGTCTTCGAACACCGGGGAGCTGTTTTTT	CASSWASGSSNTGELFF
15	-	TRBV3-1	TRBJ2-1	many	TGTGCCAGCAGCCAAGGGGCTAGCGCAGACAATGAGCAGTTCTTC	CASSQGASADNEQFF
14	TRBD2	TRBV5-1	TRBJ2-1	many	TGCGCCAGCAGCTTAGGGACTAGCGACGGTGAGCAGTTCTTC	CASSLGTSDGEQFF
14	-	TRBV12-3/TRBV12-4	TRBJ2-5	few	TGTGCCAGCAGTTTTGTGGGGGACCAAGAGACCCAGTACTTC	CASSFVGDQETQYF